A single sample gave rise to the 25 T cell receptor beta chains below, sequenced in a study of regulatory T cells in long-lasting Graves disease. The sample's time point: persistent/refractory GD, antithyroid drugs over 5 years with positive TRAb. From RNA extracted from PBMCs, the TCR library was made. iRepertoire HTBI primers and Arm-PCR of CDR3 regions built TCR beta libraries. TCRdb fed the multiplex PCR reads into MiXCR, producing one record per CDR3 protein. This sample has 250,000 to 300,000 distinct CDR3 sequences, with more than 20% found just once. This material consisted of peripheral blood mononuclear cells (PBMCs), taken when the disease was refractory, from a patient treated with antithyroid drugs. The receptors stem from a female donor with Graves disease.

This clonotype appeared many times. At one end the junction does not follow the germline gene, possibly because of a read error. The V and J genes are TRBV7-2 and TRBJ2-7; D not certain. This CDR3 contains 14 residues. Germline V gene sequence: CDR1 SGHTA, CDR2 FQGNSA. CDR3 nucleotide sequence: TGTGCCAGCAGCTTAGACTTTCCCTCCCACGAGCAGTACTTC. It codes for CASSLDFPSHEQYF.

The CDR3 bases are TGTGCCTGGAATCAGGGACAGGGAGGTTGGGAGCAGTACTTC. Translation: CAWNQGQGGWEQYF. The rearrangement uses TRBV30 and TRBJ2-7; 9 bases match TRBD1. The CDR3 runs 14 residues. V was pared by 4 bases and J by 7 bases, with 11 bases of the junction left unmatched. The V gene's germline CDR1 is GTSNPN and CDR2 SVGIG (reference sequence).

This clonotype appeared a few times. The rearrangement links TRBV7-9 to TRBJ1-2, with unresolved D. The length of the CDR3 is 14 residues. Germline assignment: CDR1 SEHNR and CDR2 FQNEAQ (reference sequence). The V end lost 1 base, the J end lost 8 bases, and 14 bases lay between the germline ends. The CDR3 protein is CASSLGSATVGYTF. The CDR3 DNA follows: TGTGCCAGCAGCTTAGGATCGGCTACGGTGGGCTACACCTTC.

The chain uses TRBV7-9 and TRBJ2-7; D is possibly TRBD1 (5 bases). V lost 5 bases and J lost 1, with 9 bases in between. The germline V gene has CDR1 SEHNR and CDR2 FQNEAQ (reference sequence). This CDR3 has 13 amino acids. In DNA form, the CDR3 reads TGTGCCAGCAGCAGCAGGGTGTCCTACGAGCAGTACTTC. It codes for CASSSRVSYEQYF.

This clonotype was seen repeatedly, ten times or more. The chain employs TRBV28 and TRBJ1-1; D gene unclear. This CDR3 spans 10 amino acids. The V end lost 4 bases, the J end lost 5 bases, and 2 bases lay between the germline ends. Germline-derived CDR1 and CDR2 are MDHEN and SYDVKM. The CDR3 sequence is CASSSTEAFF. The CDR3 DNA sequence: TGTGCCAGCAGTTCGACTGAAGCTTTCTTT. Together with reference TRBV28 and TRBJ1-1, the CDR3 gives the full variable domain: DVKVTQSSRYLVKRTGEKVFLECVQDMDHENMFWYRQDPGLGLRLIYFSYDVKMKEKGDIPEGYSVSREKKERFSLILESASTNQTSMYLCASSSTEAFFGQGTRLTVV.

This clonotype was recorded a few times. The chain employs TRBV7-9 and TRBJ2-5; D unclear. The length of the CDR3 is 15 residues. The germline CDR1 and CDR2 sequences are SEHNR and FQNEAQ (reference sequence). V gave up 5 bases and J gave up 3 bases, with 16 bases separating them. As DNA, the CDR3 is TGTGCCAGCAGCACCTATGGAGAGAATGAAGAGACCCAGTACTTC. Its protein is CASSTYGENEETQYF.

In the case of this clonotype: One end of the junction varies from germline; a read error may be responsible. The chain joins TRBV6-9 to TRBJ1-1; unclear D gene. Per germline, CDR1 MNHGY and CDR2 SVAAGI. The CDR3 extends over 13 amino acids. The CDR3 is CASSYLENTKAFF. CDR3 sequence (DNA): TGTGCCAGCAGTTACTTGGAGAACACTAAAGCTTTCTTT.

The V gene is TRBV7-3, the J gene TRBJ1-5; D is possibly TRBD1 (5 bases). The ends were cut back, 4 bases at V and 7 bases at J, with 11 bases in the middle. Germline CDR1 and CDR2: SGHTA and FQGTGA. The CDR3 loop spans 13 amino acids. CDR3 region: CASSSGSGQPQHF. The CDR3, as DNA: TGTGCCAGCAGCTCAGGGTCGGGGCAGCCCCAGCATTTT.

This clonotype was seen many times. The V and J genes are TRBV28 and TRBJ1-2; no reliable D call. CDR3 length equals 13 residues. V was cut by 2 bases and J by 8 bases, with 12 bases left in between. Germline V gene lookup returns CDR1 MDHEN and CDR2 SYDVKM. The CDR3 reads CASSLIGPGGYTF. The CDR3 region has the DNA TGTGCCAGCAGTTTAATCGGGCCGGGGGGCTACACCTTC.

This chain links TRBV20-1 with TRBJ2-1, with a possible D match to TRBD1 (6 bases). This CDR3 has 14 amino acids. With 3 bases removed from V and 3 bases from J, the gap between germline ends came to 12 bases. The germline V gene has CDR1 DFQATT and CDR2 SNEGSKA (reference sequence). CDR3 in DNA: TGCAGTGCTAGGGTGACAGGAAACTACAATGAGCAGTTCTTC. Amino acids: CSARVTGNYNEQFF.

The V gene is TRBV7-2, the J gene TRBJ2-3; tentative D call: TRBD1 (5 bases). CDR3 size: 16 residues. Trimming shortened V by 0 bases and J by 2 bases, and 12 bases separated the two germline ends. The germline V gene encodes CDR1 SGHTA and CDR2 FQGNSA. Here the CDR3 DNA reads TGTGCCAGCAGCTTAGCAGGGGCGGCGCCCACAGATACGCAGTATTTT. This translates into CASSLAGAAPTDTQYF.

The chain employs TRBV7-9 and TRBJ2-7; the D gene is possibly TRBD2 (6 bases). This CDR3 comprises 14 residues. V lost 1 base and J lost 6, with 13 bases in between. CDR1 and CDR2 from the germline V gene are SEHNR and FQNEAQ (reference sequence). Written as DNA, the CDR3 is TGTGCCAGCAGCTTAGGTAGCGGAGAACCCGAGCAGTACTTC. Translated, it gives CASSLGSGEPEQYF.

This sequence joins TRBV10-1 and TRBJ1-1; D gene uncertain. CDR3 length equals 14 residues. Trimming left V 0 bases short and J 5 bases short, with 10 bases between. CDR1 is WNHNN, CDR2 SYGVQD, per germline (reference sequence). This CDR3 is CASSESTQGTEAFF. The CDR3 DNA follows: TGCGCCAGCAGTGAGTCGACTCAAGGAACTGAAGCTTTCTTT.

This clonotype appeared many times. The V call is TRBV6-1, the J call TRBJ2-7; possible D gene TRBD2, 5 bases. This CDR3 spans 18 amino acids. V lost 5 bases to trimming and J lost 0 bases, with 23 bases between them. The V gene's germline CDR1 is MNHNS and CDR2 SASEGT. This chain's CDR3 is CASSPFSERGYLSYEQYF. The CDR3 DNA follows: TGTGCCAGCAGTCCTTTCTCGGAGCGAGGGTACCTCTCCTACGAGCAGTACTTC.

The rearrangement uses TRBV20-1 and TRBJ2-7; D is unresolved. Trimming removed 6 bases at V and 3 bases at J, with 21 bases between. Germline V lookup: CDR1 DFQATT, CDR2 SNEGSKA (reference sequence). This CDR3 spans 15 amino acids. The CDR3 DNA follows: TGCAGTGCCGGCCCAAATAGCAGGATCGTCTACGAGCAGTACTTC. As protein: CSAGPNSRIVYEQYF.

The chain links TRBV4-3 to TRBJ2-1, with 8 nucleotides matching TRBD2. Germline-derived CDR1 and CDR2 are LGHNA and YSLEER. The trim removed 11 bases at V and 7 bases at J, leaving 10 bases unmatched. The CDR3 consists of 13 residues. The CDR3 is CASRVAGQNEQFF. DNA of the CDR3: TGCGCCTCGCGAGTAGCGGGGCAGAATGAGCAGTTCTTC.

This clonotype has only a few counts. CDR3 DNA sequence: TGTGCCAGCAGCTTCGGTCCTCCCCCCTACGAGCAGTACTTC. Amino acids: CASSFGPPPYEQYF. The chain couples TRBV11-3 to TRBJ2-7; no reliable D call. Germline CDR1 is SGHNT and CDR2 is YENEEA. The CDR3 runs 14 residues. The V end lost 3 bases, the J end lost 2 bases, and 11 bases lay between the germline ends.

This clonotype was counted ten times or more. The chain combines TRBV28 with TRBJ2-5; maybe TRBD2 (5 bases). The CDR3 covers 14 residues. V was cut by 2 bases and J by 7 bases, with 14 bases left in between. The germline CDR1 and CDR2 sequences are MDHEN and SYDVKM. In DNA, the CDR3 is TGTGCCAGCAGTTTAACCGGCCCAGGAGGGACCCAGTACTTC. It specifies CASSLTGPGGTQYF.

With respect to this clonotype: This could be a read error, since a much larger clone is one nucleotide away. It is likely a read error, because the conserved phenylalanine at the end of the CDR3 is missing. This chain joins TRBV7-8 and TRBJ2-4; D not resolved. The CDR3 runs to 13 residues. V was trimmed by 1 base and J by 9 bases, leaving 10 bases between them. The germline V gene encodes CDR1 SGHVS and CDR2 FQNEAQ. The CDR3 region is CASSLGRKSIQYL. As DNA, the CDR3 is TGTGCCAGCAGCTTAGGACGGAAGAGCATTCAGTACCTC.

This clonotype was seen ten or more times. J is TRBJ2-2 and V is TRBV28; TRBD2 aligns across 9 bases. The junction had 6 bases not matched to a gene; V was cut back by 6 bases and J by 4 bases. The CDR3 contains 15 residues. Germline values: CDR1 MDHEN, CDR2 SYDVKM. CDR3: CASRGRLAVTGELFF. The CDR3 region has the DNA TGTGCCAGCAGGGGTCGACTAGCGGTCACCGGGGAGCTGTTTTTT.

The chain has TRBV3-1 and TRBJ2-1; 8 nucleotides align to TRBD1. Looked up from germline, CDR1 is LGHDT and CDR2 is YNNKEL (reference sequence). CDR3 length: 13 residues. Trimming took 5 bases from V and 4 from J; bases not matched to a gene: 1. CDR3 in amino acids: CASSTGGYNEQFF. In nucleotides, the CDR3 is TGTGCCAGCAGCACAGGGGGTTACAATGAGCAGTTCTTC.

The CDR3 is CSVWGQGVGYEQYF. As DNA, the CDR3 is TGCAGCGTTTGGGGACAGGGGGTTGGCTACGAGCAGTACTTC. The chain employs TRBV29-1 and TRBJ2-7, with 11 positions matching TRBD1. Germline CDR1 is SQVTM and CDR2 is ANQGSEA. V shed 5 bases, J shed 3 bases, and the junction held 6 bases outside the gene matches. The CDR3 spans 14 residues.

There are many counts of this clonotype. CDR3 DNA sequence: TGTGCCATCAGCCAGCGTTCACAGGGGAGGGAGACCCAGTACTTC. Translation gives CAISQRSQGRETQYF. This chain uses TRBV10-3 with TRBJ2-5; a weak D match, TRBD1 (7 bases). This CDR3 is built from 15 residues. Trimming cost V 6 bases and J 5 bases, with 19 bases left between them. The germline gives CDR1 ENHRY, CDR2 SYGVKD.

This clonotype was seen many times. The chain recombines TRBV6-5 with TRBJ2-1, with no clear D. The germline CDR1 and CDR2 sequences are MNHEY and SVGAGI. V gave up 4 bases and J gave up 3 bases, with 4 bases separating them. There are 12 residues in the CDR3. CDR3 sequence reads: CASSFHYNEQFF. CDR3 DNA: TGTGCCAGCAGTTTCCACTACAATGAGCAGTTCTTC.

For this clonotype: Possible read error: a much larger clone is one base away. The chain combines TRBV6-1 with TRBJ2-4; D may be TRBD1 or TRBD2 (5 bases each). Deletions cut 10 bases from V and 5 bases from J, with 18 bases between. CDR1 and CDR2 (germline): MNHNS, SASEGT. The CDR3 is 14 amino acids. CDR3 amino acids: CATSGPGSQNIQYF. In nucleotides, the CDR3 is TGTGCCACCTCGGGGCCGGGGAGCCAAAACATTCAGTACTTC.